This T cell receptor (beta chain) derives from a study of OX40 agonist ivuxolimab in advanced cancers. About the study: Dose-escalation patients suffered from hepatocellular carcinoma, melanoma, renal cell or head and neck cancer. Three patients responded partially, comprising one with hepatocellular carcinoma and two with cutaneous melanoma.

Assay: immunoSEQ multiplex PCR; the TCRdb copy retains only in-frame clones and omits some. This table holds approximately 100,000 clones, around nine tenths found once. Autoimmune disease history or systemic immunosuppression led to patients being barred. Baseline, cycle 4 day 1, and cycle 7 day 1 were the blood sampling points. The sequencing used CD4+ or CD8+ T cells sorted from blood, collected in a trial of the OX40 agonist ivuxolimab. The receptor's source is an adult with an advanced solid tumor such as melanoma, head and neck, liver or kidney cancer.

The CDR3 sequence: CASSLGSLTDTQYF. The CDR3, as DNA: TGTGCCAGCAGCTTGGGGAGCCTTACAGATACGCAGTATTTT. The genes are TRBV7-8 and TRBJ2-3; tentatively, D is TRBD2 (5 bases). CDR3 length: 14 amino acids. V was clipped by 3 bases and J by 3 bases, with 10 bases between them. Germline V gene data show CDR1 as SGHVS and CDR2 as FQNEAQ.